This TCR beta chain was found in a study of cytomegalovirus exposure and HLA in healthy donors. From germline, CDR1 is LNHDA and CDR2 SQIVND (reference sequence). Trimming took 6 bases from V and 3 from J, leaving 20 bases between them. CDR3 size: 16 residues. The PCR used 60 Vbeta and 13 Jbeta primers. Assay: immunoSEQ multiplex PCR; the TCRdb copy retains only in-frame clones and omits some. The sample includes roughly 100,000 clones, almost 70% seen only once; the top ten take approximately 3%. The sequencing sample was made of PBMCs. V usage is TRBV19 and J usage is TRBJ1-1, with D possibly TRBD1 on 6 matching bases. The receptor was derived from a man aged 25 to 40 in good health and CMV-seronegative. The CDR3 sequence is CASSKRTAGADTEAFF. The CDR3 nucleotides read TGTGCCAGTAGCAAGAGGACCGCGGGGGCCGACACTGAAGCTTTCTTT.